Below, 24 T cell receptor beta chains from the same sample are listed, as sequenced in a study of T cells after yellow fever vaccination (dated by TCRdb to between 2018 and 2021). The treatment or condition label of this sample denotes: live attenuated yellow fever vaccine strain. The library relied on 5' RACE. Sequencing was performed on an Illumina HiSeq 2500. The public sequencing data were trimmed at Q25 with fastp and processed into clonotypes with MiXCR by TCRdb, which kept only in-frame beta chains. Each entry merges the rows of one CDR3 protein and shows their most common DNA and genes. Present in this sample are about 340,000 distinct CDR3 sequences, approximately 9% of which were seen just once. 15% to 20% of the sample is held by the ten biggest clonotypes. The starting material was PBMCs, obtained on the day of the first yellow fever vaccination. All receptors come from a man younger than 35 who received the YFV17D yellow fever vaccine.

V usage is TRBV11-2 and J usage is TRBJ2-5, with D possibly being TRBD1 (5 bases). The length of the CDR3 is 14 residues. The germline V gene encodes CDR1 SGHAT and CDR2 FQNNGV. V was shortened by 6 bases and J by 1 base, with 12 bases between the two germline ends. The CDR3 spells CASRPRGSQETQYF. CDR3 DNA: TGTGCCAGCAGACCTAGGGGTAGCCAAGAGACCCAGTACTTC.

This rearrangement joins TRBV20-1 to TRBJ1-1; 9 bases agree with TRBD1. This CDR3 is built from 12 residues. The germline CDR1 and CDR2 sequences are DFQATT and SNEGSKA (reference sequence). Unmatched junction bases numbered 3, after V lost 5 bases and J lost 5 bases. CDR3 coding DNA: TGCAGTGCTCGCGGGACAGGGACTGAAGCTTTCTTT. Its translation: CSARGTGTEAFF.

This clonotype was found a few times. The chain joins TRBV4-2 to TRBJ1-5; TRBD1 matches at 8 bases. CDR1 and CDR2 (germline): LGHNA, YNFKEQ. V shed 4 bases, J shed 3 bases, and the junction held 11 bases outside the gene matches. The CDR3 extends over 17 amino acids. The CDR3 sequence: CASSPRLDRDPNQPQHF. The CDR3 bases are TGTGCCAGCAGCCCAAGATTGGACAGGGACCCCAATCAGCCCCAGCATTTT.

This sequence joins TRBV4-1 and TRBJ1-5; 9 bases are a match to TRBD1. The germline V gene encodes CDR1 MGHRA and CDR2 YSYEKL. V was clipped by 4 bases and J by 2 bases; unmatched bases: 6. The CDR3 totals 16 residues. The CDR3 protein is CASSRLTGGGNQPQHF. CDR3 sequence (DNA): TGCGCCAGCAGCCGATTAACAGGGGGCGGCAATCAGCCCCAGCATTTT.

The table lists this clonotype with many counts. The chain joins TRBV2 to TRBJ2-1; 9 bases line up with TRBD2. Germline V gives CDR1 SNHLY, CDR2 FYNNEI. The V segment lost 7 bases and the J segment 6 bases; nucleotides outside the gene matches: 7. This CDR3 spans 14 amino acids. CDR3 in DNA: TGTGCCAGCACAGGCGGGGGGGCCGGCAATGAGCAGTTCTTC. Translating it yields CASTGGGAGNEQFF. The full variable domain, completed using reference TRBV2 and TRBJ2-1, is EPEVTQTPSHQVTQMGQEVILRCVPISNHLYFYWYRQILGQKVEFLVSFYNNEISEKSEIFDDQFSVERPDGSNFTLKIRSTKLEDSAMYFCASTGGGAGNEQFFGPGTRLTVL.

There are a few counts of this clonotype. The CDR3 is CASSLAGWGTETQYF. The DNA of the CDR3 is TGTGCCAGCAGCTTGGCGGGCTGGGGGACGGAGACCCAGTACTTC. This chain connects TRBV5-5 to TRBJ2-5; either TRBD1 or TRBD2 may fit D (5 bases each). Germline CDR1 SGHKS, CDR2 YYEKEE (reference sequence). V was pared by 0 bases and J by 5 bases, with 14 bases between. This CDR3 has 15 residues.

The J gene is TRBJ2-5, the V gene TRBV9; 9 nucleotides match TRBD1. The CDR3 is 14 residues long. The V segment lost 0 bases and the J segment 4 bases; nucleotides outside the gene matches: 1. From germline, CDR1 is SGDLS and CDR2 YYNGEE. CDR3 bases: TGTGCCAGCAGCGTAGGACAGGGGGGAGAGACCCAGTACTTC. Amino acids: CASSVGQGGETQYF.

This clonotype was seen a handful of times. The gene calls are TRBV7-9 and TRBJ2-3; D possibly matches TRBD1 or TRBD2 (5 bases each). Looked up from germline, CDR1 is SEHNR and CDR2 is FQNEAQ (reference sequence). Deletions cut 3 bases from V and 3 bases from J, with 7 bases between. The CDR3 sequence is 13 residues long. CDR3 region: CASSFGTTDTQYF. CDR3 bases: TGTGCCAGCAGCTTTGGGACGACAGATACGCAGTATTTT.

This clonotype has at least ten counts. The J gene is TRBJ2-5, the V gene TRBV7-2; 7 bases align to TRBD1. Looked up from germline, CDR1 is SGHTA and CDR2 is FQGNSA. The CDR3 extends over 13 amino acids. V lost 6 bases, J lost 5 bases, and 6 bases stayed unmatched. The CDR3: CASSLQGMETQYF. Here the CDR3 DNA reads TGTGCCAGCAGTTTACAGGGGATGGAGACCCAGTACTTC.

V gene TRBV28 combines with J gene TRBJ2-1; 7 nucleotides line up with TRBD1. After removal of 3 bases from V and 6 bases from J, the junction contained 2 bases not matched to a gene. CDR3 length: 13 amino acids. CDR1 is MDHEN, CDR2 SYDVKM, per germline. Here the CDR3 DNA reads TGTGCCAGCAGTTTGGACAGGCCCAATGAGCAGTTCTTC. It specifies CASSLDRPNEQFF.

The chain couples TRBV5-4 to TRBJ2-3; the D is unclear. The germline V gene encodes CDR1 SGHNT and CDR2 YYREEE (reference sequence). V lost 5 bases to trimming and J lost 0 bases, with 13 bases between them. The CDR3 has 15 amino acids. This CDR3 reads CASRADPQSTDTQYF. The CDR3 DNA sequence: TGTGCCAGCAGAGCCGACCCACAGAGCACAGATACGCAGTATTTT.

The chain couples TRBV10-3 to TRBJ2-3; TRBD1 aligns across 8 bases. This CDR3 region has 16 residues. Germline CDR1 reads ENHRY; CDR2 reads SYGVKD. V lost 10 bases to trimming and J lost 3 bases; unmatched junction nucleotides: 15. The CDR3 is CATSTGGGGVTDTQYF. The CDR3 coding sequence is TGTGCCACTTCTACAGGGGGAGGTGGGGTAACAGATACGCAGTATTTT.

This clonotype was recorded a few times. The chain couples TRBV7-2 to TRBJ1-1, with TRBD1 as a possible D gene (5 bases). Germline V gives CDR1 SGHTA, CDR2 FQGNSA. Trimming stripped 1 base from V and 0 bases from J, with 9 bases between. The CDR3 runs 15 residues. The CDR3 DNA is TGTGCCAGCAGCTTAGAAGGACATTTGAACACTGAAGCTTTCTTT. It encodes CASSLEGHLNTEAFF.

The chain is built from TRBV7-9 and TRBJ2-5, with TRBD1 identical over 9 bases. The V gene's germline CDR1 is SEHNR and CDR2 FQNEAQ (reference sequence). Unmatched junction bases numbered 8, after V lost 5 bases and J lost 4 bases. The CDR3 extends over 15 amino acids. CDR3 sequence reads: CASSPIWDRAETQYF. CDR3 coding DNA: TGTGCCAGCAGCCCCATCTGGGACAGGGCAGAGACCCAGTACTTC.

In regard to this clonotype: A much larger clone differs by one base, so this may be a read error. The chain recombines TRBV6-5 with TRBJ1-5; 7 positions agree with TRBD1. CDR1 MNHEY and CDR2 SVGAGI come from the germline V gene. This CDR3 has 12 amino acids. This chain's CDR3 is CASSYSRGPRHF. The DNA of the CDR3 is TGTGCCAGCAGTTACAGTAGGGGGCCCCGGCATTTT.

The genes are TRBV6-7 and TRBJ1-5, with D perhaps matching TRBD1 (5 bases). TRBV6-7 is labeled an ORF, and its function is uncertain. This CDR3 spans 15 amino acids. The ends were cut back, 7 bases at V and 0 bases at J, with 13 bases in the middle. The CDR3 region has the DNA TGTGCCAGCATCGCGGACAACAATAGCAATCAGCCCCAGCATTTT. Amino acid sequence: CASIADNNSNQPQHF.

This clonotype was recorded at least ten times. The chain couples TRBV5-1 to TRBJ2-4; the match to TRBD2 covers 7 bases. This CDR3 is 17 amino acids long. Germline V gene sequence: CDR1 SGHRS, CDR2 YFSETQ. The J segment lost 0 bases and the V segment lost 0 bases, leaving 6 bases of the junction unmatched. The CDR3 reads CASSLGRIAGAKNIQYF. CDR3 in DNA: TGCGCCAGCAGCTTGGGTAGGATAGCGGGAGCCAAAAACATTCAGTACTTC.

This rearrangement joins TRBV6-5 to TRBJ2-1, with D perhaps matching TRBD1 or TRBD2 (6 bases each). The CDR3 extends over 15 amino acids. V lost 2 bases and J 12 bases, leaving 20 bases between the germline ends. CDR1 is MNHEY and CDR2 is SVGAGI in the germline V gene. CDR3 nucleotides: TGTGCCAGCAGTTACCCCCCCAGGGGAGGAGGTCGGCAGTTCTTC. Its protein is CASSYPPRGGGRQFF.

This chain joins TRBV4-1 and TRBJ1-4, with 9 bases aligning to TRBD1. Unmatched junction bases numbered 6, after V lost 4 bases and J lost 0 bases. Germline V gene sequence: CDR1 MGHRA, CDR2 YSYEKL. This CDR3 has 17 residues. CDR3 in amino acids: CASSRPGQGATNEKLFF. The CDR3 DNA reads as TGCGCCAGCAGCCGACCGGGACAGGGTGCAACTAATGAAAAACTGTTTTTT.

This clonotype came up many times. The chain employs TRBV5-1 and TRBJ2-1, with D possibly matching TRBD2 (5 bases). The CDR3 has 15 amino acids. Per germline, CDR1 SGHRS and CDR2 YFSETQ. The ends were cut back, 0 bases at V and 5 bases at J, with 12 bases in the middle. In nucleotides, the CDR3 is TGCGCCAGCAGCTTGGGTGGACTGGGTAACAATGAGCAGTTCTTC. Its translation: CASSLGGLGNNEQFF.

This clonotype was detected a few times. The rearrangement uses TRBV5-1 and TRBJ2-7; D gene unclear. Germline V lookup: CDR1 SGHRS, CDR2 YFSETQ. The CDR3 contains 14 residues. Trimming cost V 4 bases and J 4 bases, with 15 bases left between them. In DNA form, the CDR3 reads TGCGCCAGCAGCCCTACAGTAGGGTTTTACGAGCAGTACGTC. This codes for CASSPTVGFYEQYV.

The rearrangement uses TRBV6-2 or TRBV6-3 and TRBJ2-3; 7 bases are shared with TRBD2. J gave up 1 base and V 5 bases, and 9 bases lay outside the gene matches. CDR3 length: 16 residues. Looked up from germline, CDR1 is MNHEY and CDR2 is SVGEGT. CDR3 DNA: TGTGCCAGCAGTGCCCTTAGCGGGCGCCGCACAGATACGCAGTATTTT. This encodes CASSALSGRRTDTQYF.

Ten or more counts support this clonotype. This rearrangement joins TRBV12-3 or TRBV12-4 to TRBJ1-2; no reliable D call. CDR3 size: 14 residues. Between the trimmed V and J ends, which lost 5 bases and 4 bases, there was a span of 14 bases. In nucleotides, the CDR3 is TGTGCCAGCAGTCCAGGATTACAGCTCTATGGCTACACCTTC. Translation gives CASSPGLQLYGYTF.

In its sample, this clonotype was seen a few times. The chain uses TRBV12-5 and TRBJ2-4; tentative D call: TRBD1 (6 bases). V lost 1 base and J lost 2, with 12 bases in between. The CDR3 is made up of 16 amino acids. Germline V lookup: CDR1 LGHNT, CDR2 FRNRAP. CDR3 sequence reads: CASGLGTVGTKNIQYF. CDR3 bases: TGTGCTAGTGGTTTGGGGACAGTCGGGACCAAAAACATTCAGTACTTC.